This TCR beta chain was captured in a study of tumor-infiltrating lymphocytes in primary liver carcinoma. CDR3 length: 15 amino acids. The germline V gene has CDR1 MNHEY and CDR2 SVGAGI. Starting material of around 460 ng total RNA yielded TCR beta cDNA via a constant-region primer. TCR beta libraries came from three nested multiplex PCR rounds using slightly modified ARM-PCR. Each of the first two PCR rounds ran approximately 9 cycles with TRBV1-TRBV30 forward and C-beta reverse primers. TCRdb re-called the multiplex PCR reads through MiXCR, storing one row per CDR3 protein. The sample includes approximately 190,000 distinct CDR3 sequences, roughly 80% of them seen just once. Details on this clonotype: One end of the junction varies from germline; a read error may be responsible.

Taking roughly 20-34 mg of unsorted bulk tissue, the authors co-extracted RNA and DNA. The rearrangement links TRBV6-5 to TRBJ2-1; 10 nucleotides match TRBD2. The sequenced sample was tumor tissue from primary liver carcinoma. The receptor was isolated from a middle-aged man with primary liver carcinoma and hepatitis B virus infection. The CDR3 reads CASSDSSGSYNEELF. The CDR3 DNA reads as TGCGCCAGCAGTGATTCTAGCGGGAGCTACAATGAGGAGCTCTTC.